This passage covers 9 T cell receptor beta chains from one sample sequenced in a study of CD8+ T cells in alopecia areata. Extracted RNA was reverse transcribed into cDNA, the sequencing template. The protocol was immunoSEQ multiplex PCR, while the TCRdb copy is restricted to in-frame clones and leaves out a portion. The profile covers a few hundred thousand clones, with approximately 61% appearing a single time and 1.2% taken by the ten largest. The sample was CD4+ T cells sorted from blood, taken at week 0. These receptors all come from a human donor with alopecia areata.

V gene TRBV29-1 combines with J gene TRBJ2-1, with D perhaps matching TRBD1 (6 bases). Between the trimmed V and J ends, which lost 6 bases and 8 bases, there was a span of 11 bases. Germline-derived CDR1 and CDR2 are SQVTM and ANQGSEA. This CDR3 has 11 residues. The CDR3, as DNA: TGCAGCGTCCACAGGGTATATGAGCAGTTCTTC. Translation gives CSVHRVYEQFF.

This clone was counted once. The chain couples TRBV25-1 to TRBJ1-1, with D possibly being TRBD1 (6 bases). This CDR3 is built from 13 residues. Germline loops: CDR1 MGHDK, CDR2 SYGVNS. V dropped 7 bases and J dropped 6 bases, with 15 bases sitting between them. Here the CDR3 reads CASITPGAAEAFF. CDR3 in DNA: TGTGCCAGCATCACCCCGGGGGCCGCTGAAGCTTTCTTT.

This clone was detected a few times. The rearrangement links TRBV18 to TRBJ2-5; maybe TRBD1 (7 bases). Between the trimmed V and J ends, which lost 5 bases and 5 bases, there was a span of 18 bases. The CDR3 has 15 amino acids. Germline loops: CDR1 KGHSH, CDR2 LQKENI. CDR3 DNA: TGTGCCAGCTCAACAAACTCCCCAGGGGGGGAGACCCAGTACTTC. It specifies CASSTNSPGGETQYF.

The chain joins TRBV30 to TRBJ2-3; D unclear. This CDR3 comprises 14 residues. Germline lookup yields CDR1 GTSNPN and CDR2 SVGIG (reference sequence). V lost 0 bases to trimming and J lost 6 bases, with 13 bases between them. The CDR3 bases are TGTGCCTGGAGTGTACGTCCTACGTGGGATACGCAGTATTTT. It yields the protein CAWSVRPTWDTQYF. Using reference TRBV30 and TRBJ2-3 for the parts outside the CDR3, the full variable domain is SQTIHQWPATLVQPVGSPLSLECTVEGTSNPNLYWYRQAAGRGLQLLFYSVGIGQISSEVPQNLSASRPQDRQFILSSKKLLLSDSGFYLCAWSVRPTWDTQYFGPGTRLTVL.

This rearrangement joins TRBV7-3 to TRBJ1-1, with unresolved D. The germline V gene has CDR1 SGHTA and CDR2 FQGTGA. Trimming took off 4 bases at V and 4 bases at J, with 4 bases between the two ends. This CDR3 is built from 11 residues. CDR3 coding DNA: TGTGCCAGCAGCTGGATCACTGAAGCTTTCTTT. This translates into CASSWITEAFF.

This sequence joins TRBV29-1 and TRBJ2-7; D gene unclear. CDR3 length: 11 amino acids. Germline values: CDR1 SQVTM, CDR2 ANQGSEA. Trimming cost V 5 bases and J 4 bases, with 9 bases left between them. The DNA for the CDR3 is TGCAGCGTTATTTCCCTTTACGAGCAGTACTTC. Its translation: CSVISLYEQYF.

This rearrangement joins TRBV27 to TRBJ1-1; TRBD1 matches 9 bases. Per the germline V gene, CDR1 is MNHEY and CDR2 is SMNVEV (reference sequence). CDR3 length equals 15 residues. J lost 3 bases, V lost 1 base, and 3 bases had no gene match. DNA of the CDR3: TGTGCCAGCAGTTTATTGGGGACAGGGCACACTGAAGCTTTCTTT. Its protein is CASSLLGTGHTEAFF.

The V gene is TRBV6-1, the J gene TRBJ2-1; TRBD1 is a possible D gene (6 bases). The germline gives CDR1 MNHNS, CDR2 SASEGT. The CDR3 spans 13 residues. Trimming shortened V by 0 bases and J by 15 bases, and 15 bases separated the two germline ends. The CDR3 sequence: CASSEADDRYGFF. CDR3 in DNA: TGTGCCAGCAGTGAAGCGGACGACAGGTACGGGTTCTTC.

The V call is TRBV4-3, the J call TRBJ1-1, with a weak D call TRBD1 (5 bases). Germline V gene lookup returns CDR1 LGHNA and CDR2 YSLEER. The V end was cut by 0 bases, the J end by 4 bases, with 12 bases between. This CDR3 is 15 amino acids long. The CDR3, as DNA: TGCGCCAGCAGCCAAGATGGCAGGGTGTTCACTGAAGCTTTCTTT. The encoded protein is CASSQDGRVFTEAFF.